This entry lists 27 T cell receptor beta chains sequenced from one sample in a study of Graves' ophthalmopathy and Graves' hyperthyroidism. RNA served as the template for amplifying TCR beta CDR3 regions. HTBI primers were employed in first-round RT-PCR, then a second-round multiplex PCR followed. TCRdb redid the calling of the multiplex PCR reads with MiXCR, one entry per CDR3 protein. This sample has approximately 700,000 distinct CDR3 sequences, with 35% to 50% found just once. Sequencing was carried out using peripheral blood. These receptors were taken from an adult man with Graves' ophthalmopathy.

CDR3 residues: CASSENKAAWGQYF. The CDR3 region has the DNA TGTGCCAGCAGTGAGAATAAGGCAGCCTGGGGGCAGTACTTC. The chain has TRBV2 and TRBJ2-7; no clear D. The V gene lost 3 bases and the J gene lost 9 bases, with 18 bases spanning the gap. The CDR3 runs to 14 residues. Germline values: CDR1 SNHLY, CDR2 FYNNEI.

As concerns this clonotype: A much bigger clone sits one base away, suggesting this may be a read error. The CDR3: CATSSERQDYGYTF. The CDR3, as DNA: TGTGCCACCAGCAGTGAACGGCAGGACTATGGCTACACCTTC. V and J are TRBV15 and TRBJ1-2; no clear D gene. The CDR3 runs to 14 residues. V was pared by 3 bases and J by 3 bases, with 11 bases between. Germline V gene sequence: CDR1 LNHNV, CDR2 YYDKDF (reference sequence).

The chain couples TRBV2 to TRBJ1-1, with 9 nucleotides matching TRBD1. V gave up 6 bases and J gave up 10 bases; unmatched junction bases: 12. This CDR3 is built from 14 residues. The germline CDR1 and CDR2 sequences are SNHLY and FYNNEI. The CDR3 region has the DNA TGTGCCAGCAGCCAAGAGGACAGGGGTTGGAGAGCTTTCTTT. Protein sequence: CASSQEDRGWRAFF.

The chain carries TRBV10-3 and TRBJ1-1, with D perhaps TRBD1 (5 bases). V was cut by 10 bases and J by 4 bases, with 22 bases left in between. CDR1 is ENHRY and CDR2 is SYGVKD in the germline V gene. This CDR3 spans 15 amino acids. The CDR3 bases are TGTGCCAGCTCACAATCCAACGGGGCAGGCACTGAAGCTTTCTTT. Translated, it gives CASSQSNGAGTEAFF.

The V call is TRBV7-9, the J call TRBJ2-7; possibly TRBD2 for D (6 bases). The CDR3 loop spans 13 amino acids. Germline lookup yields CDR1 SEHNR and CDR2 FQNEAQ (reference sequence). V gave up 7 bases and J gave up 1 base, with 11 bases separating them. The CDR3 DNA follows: TGTGCCAGCACCGCGGCGGGATCCTACGAGCAGTACTTC. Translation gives CASTAAGSYEQYF.

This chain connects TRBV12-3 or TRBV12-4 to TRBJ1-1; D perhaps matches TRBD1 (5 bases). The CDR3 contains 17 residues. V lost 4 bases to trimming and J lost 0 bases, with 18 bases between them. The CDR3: CASSYIQGSEMNTEAFF. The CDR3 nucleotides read TGTGCCAGCAGTTACATCCAGGGTTCGGAGATGAACACTGAAGCTTTCTTT.

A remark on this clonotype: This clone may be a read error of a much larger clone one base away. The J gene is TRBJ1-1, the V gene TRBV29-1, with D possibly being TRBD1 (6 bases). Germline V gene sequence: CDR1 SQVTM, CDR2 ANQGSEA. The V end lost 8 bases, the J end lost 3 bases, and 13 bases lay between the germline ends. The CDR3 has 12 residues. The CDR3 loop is CSPDRPDTEAFF. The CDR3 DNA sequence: TGCAGCCCAGACAGGCCGGACACTGAAGCTTTCTTT. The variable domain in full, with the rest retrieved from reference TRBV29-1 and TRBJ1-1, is SAVISQKPSRDICQRGTSLTIQCQVDSQVTMMFWYRQQPGQSLTLIATANQGSEATYESGFVIDKFPISRPNLTFSTLTVSNMSPEDSSIYLCSPDRPDTEAFFGQGTRLTVV.

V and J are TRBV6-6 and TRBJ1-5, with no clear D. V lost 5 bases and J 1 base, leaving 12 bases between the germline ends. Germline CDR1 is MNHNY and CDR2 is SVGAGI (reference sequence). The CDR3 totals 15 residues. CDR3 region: CASSISLRSNQPQHF. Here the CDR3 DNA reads TGTGCCAGCAGTATTTCGTTGAGGAGCAATCAGCCCCAGCATTTT.

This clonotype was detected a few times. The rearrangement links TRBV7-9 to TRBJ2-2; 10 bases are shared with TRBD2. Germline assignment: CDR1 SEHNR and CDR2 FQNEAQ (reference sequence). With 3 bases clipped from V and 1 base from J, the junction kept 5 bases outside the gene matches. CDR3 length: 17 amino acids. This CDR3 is CASSFNGLAVNTGELFF. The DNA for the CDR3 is TGTGCCAGCAGCTTCAACGGACTAGCGGTGAACACCGGGGAGCTGTTTTTT.

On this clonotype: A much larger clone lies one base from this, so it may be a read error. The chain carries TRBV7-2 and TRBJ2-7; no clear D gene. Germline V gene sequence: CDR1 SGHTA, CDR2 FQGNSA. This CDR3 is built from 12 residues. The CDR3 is CASSSSATERYF. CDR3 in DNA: TGTGCCAGCAGCTCCTCGGCTACCGAGCGGTACTTC.

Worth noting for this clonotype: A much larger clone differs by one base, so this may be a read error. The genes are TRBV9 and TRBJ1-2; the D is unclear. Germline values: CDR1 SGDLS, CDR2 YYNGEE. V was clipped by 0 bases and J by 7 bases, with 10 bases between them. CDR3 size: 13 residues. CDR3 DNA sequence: TGTGCCAGCAGCGTAGGTGGGGTTGGTGGCTACACCTTC. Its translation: CASSVGGVGGYTF.

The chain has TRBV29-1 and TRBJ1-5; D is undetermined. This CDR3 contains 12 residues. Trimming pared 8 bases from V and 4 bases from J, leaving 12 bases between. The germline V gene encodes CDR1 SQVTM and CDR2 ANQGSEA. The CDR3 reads CSPPGRNQPQHF. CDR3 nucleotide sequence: TGCAGCCCCCCGGGCCGTAATCAGCCCCAGCATTTT.

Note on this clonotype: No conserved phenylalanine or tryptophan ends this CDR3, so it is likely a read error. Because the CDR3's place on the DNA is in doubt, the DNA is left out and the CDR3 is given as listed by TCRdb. CDR3 in amino acids: CASSFQPV. The V gene is TRBV11-2, the J gene TRBJ1-4. The CDR3 is 8 amino acids long, termini counted. CDR1 and CDR2 (germline): SGHAT, FQNNGV.

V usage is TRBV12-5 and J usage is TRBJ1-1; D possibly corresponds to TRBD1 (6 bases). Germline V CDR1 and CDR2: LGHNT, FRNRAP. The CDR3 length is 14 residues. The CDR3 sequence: CASSWTAMNTEAFF. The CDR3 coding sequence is TGTGCCAGCAGTTGGACAGCCATGAACACTGAAGCTTTCTTT.

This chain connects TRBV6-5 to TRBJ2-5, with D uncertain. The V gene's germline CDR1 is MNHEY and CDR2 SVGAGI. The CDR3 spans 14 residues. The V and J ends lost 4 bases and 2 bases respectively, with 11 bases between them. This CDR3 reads CASSSSGVQETQYF. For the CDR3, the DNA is TGTGCCAGCAGTTCCTCAGGAGTACAAGAGACCCAGTACTTC.

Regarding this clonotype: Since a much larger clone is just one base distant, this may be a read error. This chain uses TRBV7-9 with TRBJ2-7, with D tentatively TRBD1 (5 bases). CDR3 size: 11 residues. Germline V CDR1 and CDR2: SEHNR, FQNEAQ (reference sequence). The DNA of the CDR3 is TGTGCCAGCAGCTGGGGCGACGAGCAGTGCTTC. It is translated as CASSWGDEQCF. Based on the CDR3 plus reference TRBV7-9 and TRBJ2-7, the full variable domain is DTGVSQNPRHKITKRGQNVTFRCDPISEHNRLYWYRQTLGQGPEFLTYFQNEAQLEKSRLLSDRFSAERPKGSFSTLEIQRTEQGDSAMYLCASSWGDEQCFGPGTRLTVT.

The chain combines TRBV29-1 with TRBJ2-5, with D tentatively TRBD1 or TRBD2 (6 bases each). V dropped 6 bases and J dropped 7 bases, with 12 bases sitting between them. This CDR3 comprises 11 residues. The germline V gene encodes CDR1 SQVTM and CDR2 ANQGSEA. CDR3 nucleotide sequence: TGCAGCGTACAGGGAGGTGGGACCCAGTACTTC. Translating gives CSVQGGGTQYF.

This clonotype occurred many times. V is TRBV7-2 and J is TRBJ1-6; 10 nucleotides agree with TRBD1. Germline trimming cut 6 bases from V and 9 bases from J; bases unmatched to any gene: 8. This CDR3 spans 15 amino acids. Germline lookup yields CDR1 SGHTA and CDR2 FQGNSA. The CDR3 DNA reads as TGTGCCAGCAGACTGGGGACAGGGGAGTTTTCACCCCTCCACTTT. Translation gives CASRLGTGEFSPLHF.

CDR3 bases: TGCAGCGTTGACAGCGGGAGGGCCTACGAGCAGTACTTC. It encodes CSVDSGRAYEQYF. The chain couples TRBV29-1 to TRBJ2-7; 10 nucleotides match TRBD2. Germline V gene data show CDR1 as SQVTM and CDR2 as ANQGSEA. The CDR3 runs to 13 residues. J gave up 2 bases and V 3 bases, and 1 base lay outside the gene matches.

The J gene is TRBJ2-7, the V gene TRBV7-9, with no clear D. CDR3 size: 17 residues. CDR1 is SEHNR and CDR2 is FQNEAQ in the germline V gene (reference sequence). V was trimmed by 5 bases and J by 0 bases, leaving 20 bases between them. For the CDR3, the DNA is TGTGCCAGCAGCCAAGAGGATAAACCGACCAGCTCCTACGAGCAGTACTTC. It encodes CASSQEDKPTSSYEQYF.

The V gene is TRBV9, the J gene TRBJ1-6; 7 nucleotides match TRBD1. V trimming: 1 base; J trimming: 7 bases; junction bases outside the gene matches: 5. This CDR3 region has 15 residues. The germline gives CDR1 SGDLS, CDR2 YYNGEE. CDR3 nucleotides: TGTGCCAGCAGCGTACAGACAGGGAACAATTCACCCCTCCACTTT. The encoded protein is CASSVQTGNNSPLHF.

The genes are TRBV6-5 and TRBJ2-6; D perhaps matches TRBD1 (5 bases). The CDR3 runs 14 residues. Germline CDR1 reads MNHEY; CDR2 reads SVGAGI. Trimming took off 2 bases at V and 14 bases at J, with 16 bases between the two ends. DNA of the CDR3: TGTGCCAGCAGTTACGCGGTGGCAGGGCGGTTCCTGACTTTC. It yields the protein CASSYAVAGRFLTF.

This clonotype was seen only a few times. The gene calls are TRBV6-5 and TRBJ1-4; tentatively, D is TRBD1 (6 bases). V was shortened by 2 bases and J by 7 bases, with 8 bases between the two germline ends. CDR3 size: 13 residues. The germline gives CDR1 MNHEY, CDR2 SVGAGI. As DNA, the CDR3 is TGTGCCAGCAGTTACAGGGGGAGTGAAAAACTGTTTTTT. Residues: CASSYRGSEKLFF.

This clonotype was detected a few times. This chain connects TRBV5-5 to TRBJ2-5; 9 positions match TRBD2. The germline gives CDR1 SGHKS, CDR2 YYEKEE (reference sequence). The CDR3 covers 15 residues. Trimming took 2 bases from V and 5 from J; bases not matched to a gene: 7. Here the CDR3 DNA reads TGTGCCAGCAGCTTAGTACTAGCGGGCTTCGAGACCCAGTACTTC. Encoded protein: CASSLVLAGFETQYF.

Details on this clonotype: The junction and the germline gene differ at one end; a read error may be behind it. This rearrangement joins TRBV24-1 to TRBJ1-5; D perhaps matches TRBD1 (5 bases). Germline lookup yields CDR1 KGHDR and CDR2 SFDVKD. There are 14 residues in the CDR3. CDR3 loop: CASSFSRANQPQHF. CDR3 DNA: TGTGCCAGCAGTTTTAGCAGGGCGAATCAGCCCCAGCATTTT.

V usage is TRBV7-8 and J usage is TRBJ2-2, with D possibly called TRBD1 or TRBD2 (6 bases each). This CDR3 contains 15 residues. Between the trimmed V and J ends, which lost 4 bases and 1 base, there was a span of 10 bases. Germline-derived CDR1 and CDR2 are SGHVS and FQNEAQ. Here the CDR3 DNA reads TGTGCCAGCAGCTCGGGGGCTTTGAACACCGGGGAGCTGTTTTTT. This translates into CASSSGALNTGELFF.

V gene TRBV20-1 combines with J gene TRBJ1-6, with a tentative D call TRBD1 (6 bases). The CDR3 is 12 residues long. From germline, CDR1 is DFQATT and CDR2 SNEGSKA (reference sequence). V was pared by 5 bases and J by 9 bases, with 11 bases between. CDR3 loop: CSAGGASSPLHF. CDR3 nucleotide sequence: TGCAGTGCTGGGGGGGCAAGTTCACCCCTCCACTTT.